This entry describes one T cell receptor beta chain. Source study methods: Amplification of reference gene primers provided the estimated nucleated cell counts. TCRdb keeps only in-frame clones here, not all; method: immunoSEQ multiplex PCR. V, J and clone size are those of that table, while D and trimming were read from the DNA. The data show 310,000 or so clones, roughly 90% seen once. This sample is part of a study of blood T cell repertoires in COVID-19. Whole-study context: Samples came from the United States, Italy and Spain, spanning acute and convalescent COVID-19. T cells, B-cell-depleted T cells, or PBMCs provided the cDNA or gDNA that served as material.

J gave up 1 base and V 6 bases, and 1 base lay outside the gene matches. This CDR3 comprises 14 residues. Germline lookup yields CDR1 SGHRS and CDR2 YFSETQ. The chain employs TRBV5-1 and TRBJ2-1; 10 bases line up with TRBD2. This clonotype was obtained from a man aged 18 to 29 who had recovered from COVID-19. Sample: peripheral blood. DNA of the CDR3: TGCGCCAGCACTAGCGGGAGTTCCTACAATGAGCAGTTCTTC. It yields the protein CASTSGSSYNEQFF.